This record looks at one T cell receptor beta chain sequence and its context. These data originate in a study of blood T cell repertoires in COVID-19. The wider study: Samples taken during acute and convalescent COVID-19 were collected in the United States, Italy and Spain. PBMCs, B-cell-depleted T cells, or T cells provided the cDNA or gDNA that made up the material.

In the original processing: Amplification of reference gene primers was used by the study to estimate nucleated cell counts. Clones were read by immunoSEQ multiplex PCR, and TCRdb kept only the in-frame ones, dropping some. Clone size and the V and J calls come from that table; the DNA yielded D and trimming. This table has approximately 190,000 clones, about 90% appearing once. This CDR3 has 15 amino acids. V lost 6 bases, J lost 4 bases, and 9 bases stayed unmatched. Germline assignment: CDR1 MNHEY and CDR2 SMNVEV (reference sequence). The chain carries TRBV27 and TRBJ2-1, with 7 bases identical to TRBD2. This TCR came from a man between 60 and 75 years old with active or convalescent COVID-19. Input material: peripheral blood. The CDR3, as DNA: TGTGCCAGCAGCCCATGGGGAGGGAATTACAATGAGCAGTTCTTC. It codes for CASSPWGGNYNEQFF.